The 27 T cell receptor beta chains below all came from one sample that was sequenced in a study of shared clonotypes between healthy human individuals. TCRdb keeps only in-frame clones here, not all; method: immunoSEQ multiplex PCR. Among some 1,400,000 clones listed, 95% to 97% were seen once. Sequencing was performed on naive CD4+ T cells sorted from blood. Sample subset: CD45RA+ positively selected. The receptor set was obtained from a man in his thirties or forties in good health.

This rearrangement joins TRBV5-1 to TRBJ2-7; the D is unclear. Deletions cut 6 bases from V and 0 bases from J, with 16 bases between. CDR1 and CDR2 (germline): SGHRS, YFSETQ. This CDR3 contains 15 residues. The CDR3 reads CASTPLGRSSYEQYF. The CDR3 region has the DNA TGCGCCAGCACTCCCCTGGGCCGAAGCTCCTACGAGCAGTACTTC. Variable domain in full (rest from reference TRBV5-1 and TRBJ2-7): KAGVTQTPRYLIKTRGQQVTLSCSPISGHRSVSWYQQTPGQGLQFLFEYFSETQRNKGNFPGRFSGRQFSNSRSEMNVSTLELGDSALYLCASTPLGRSSYEQYFGPGTRLTVT.

J is TRBJ1-5 and V is TRBV5-5; TRBD1 is a possible D gene (6 bases). There are 20 residues in the CDR3. V was clipped by 4 bases and J by 4 bases, with 30 bases between them. The V gene's germline CDR1 is SGHKS and CDR2 YYEKEE (reference sequence). CDR3 sequence reads: CASSPLGALDGGQKNQPQHF. The CDR3 DNA is TGTGCCAGCAGCCCATTGGGGGCTTTGGATGGGGGCCAAAAAAATCAGCCCCAGCATTTT.

V is TRBV11-2 and J is TRBJ2-5; the match to TRBD2 covers 7 bases. With V trimmed by 2 bases and J by 10 bases, 10 bases remained unmatched. The germline gives CDR1 SGHAT, CDR2 FQNNGV. The CDR3 runs to 14 residues. The CDR3 DNA is TGTGCCAGCAGCTTAAAATGGGGGGGGACGGACCAGTACTTC. Protein product: CASSLKWGGTDQYF.

The genes are TRBV7-3 and TRBJ2-1, with TRBD2 identical over 13 bases. V gave up 0 bases and J gave up 7 bases; unmatched junction bases: 6. Germline V CDR1 and CDR2: SGHTA, FQGTGA. The CDR3 spans 17 residues. CDR3 DNA sequence: TGTGCCAGCAGCTTAACCAGGACTAGCGGGAGTTCAAATGAGCAGTTCTTC. The encoded protein is CASSLTRTSGSSNEQFF.

The chain employs TRBV15 and TRBJ2-7; D is possibly TRBD1 (6 bases). This CDR3 is 12 amino acids long. In germline, CDR1 is LNHNV, CDR2 YYDKDF (reference sequence). V was trimmed by 3 bases and J by 4 bases, leaving 7 bases between them. CDR3 nucleotide sequence: TGTGCCACCAGCAGGACAGGTTACGAGCAGTACTTC. This encodes CATSRTGYEQYF.

J is TRBJ1-2 and V is TRBV7-2; D remains ambiguous. In germline, CDR1 is SGHTA, CDR2 FQGNSA. The CDR3 has 14 amino acids. Trimming took 0 bases from V and 12 from J, leaving 17 bases between them. The chain's CDR3 is CASSLAPFRDGNTF. The CDR3 bases are TGTGCCAGCAGCTTAGCGCCTTTCCGCGACGGGAACACCTTC. Using reference TRBV7-2 and TRBJ1-2 for the parts outside the CDR3, the full variable domain is GAGVSQSPSNKVTEKGKDVELRCDPISGHTALYWYRQSLGQGLEFLIYFQGNSAPDKSGLPSDRFSAERTGGSVSTLTIQRTQQEDSAVYLCASSLAPFRDGNTFGSGTRLTVV.

The chain links TRBV9 to TRBJ1-1; tentative D call: TRBD1 (6 bases). This CDR3 comprises 15 residues. Trimming pared 0 bases from V and 8 bases from J, leaving 17 bases between. Germline lookup yields CDR1 SGDLS and CDR2 YYNGEE. CDR3: CASSVVGRGTAEAFF. In nucleotides, the CDR3 is TGTGCCAGCAGCGTAGTTGGCAGGGGTACAGCCGAAGCTTTCTTT.

This chain uses TRBV11-2 with TRBJ2-5; 8 bases agree with TRBD2. J lost 4 bases, V lost 3 bases, and 16 bases had no gene match. The CDR3 length is 18 residues. Germline V gene sequence: CDR1 SGHAT, CDR2 FQNNGV. The CDR3 region has the DNA TGTGCCAGCAGCTTTTCGTCCTTCAGCGGGAGACTCTCAGAGACCCAGTACTTC. The encoded protein is CASSFSSFSGRLSETQYF.

CDR3 nucleotide sequence: TGCGCCAGCAGCTCGCCCGGATGGTACAATGAGCAGTTCTTC. This translates into CASSSPGWYNEQFF. The gene calls are TRBV5-1 and TRBJ2-1; D gene unclear. Trimming shortened V by 3 bases and J by 4 bases, and 11 bases separated the two germline ends. The CDR3 covers 14 residues. The germline V gene has CDR1 SGHRS and CDR2 YFSETQ.

The chain combines TRBV29-1 with TRBJ2-7; 8 bases align to TRBD1. CDR1 and CDR2 from the germline V gene are SQVTM and ANQGSEA. Trimming cost V 5 bases and J 2 bases; bases outside gene matches: 8. The CDR3 contains 14 residues. The CDR3 DNA sequence: TGCAGCGTTAATCAGGGGGCCAACACCTACGAGCAGTACTTC. Translated, it gives CSVNQGANTYEQYF.

This sequence joins TRBV5-1 and TRBJ2-3; perhaps TRBD2 as D (5 bases). Trimming cost V 0 bases and J 0 bases, with 14 bases left between them. Germline values: CDR1 SGHRS, CDR2 YFSETQ. The CDR3 contains 17 residues. This chain's CDR3 is CASSLALGSASTDTQYF. CDR3 nucleotides: TGCGCCAGCAGCTTGGCCTTAGGTAGCGCGAGCACAGATACGCAGTATTTT.

The chain is built from TRBV19 and TRBJ2-7, with D perhaps given as TRBD1 or TRBD2 (5 bases each). This CDR3 is built from 16 residues. CDR1 is LNHDA, CDR2 SQIVND, per germline (reference sequence). The V end lost 1 base, the J end lost 2 bases, and 15 bases lay between the germline ends. The CDR3 loop reads CASSIVWGRGTYEQYF. DNA of the CDR3: TGTGCCAGTAGTATAGTATGGGGGAGAGGGACCTACGAGCAGTACTTC.

J is TRBJ2-1 and V is TRBV15; no clear D. Trimming shortened V by 6 bases and J by 2 bases, and 17 bases separated the two germline ends. The CDR3 extends over 16 amino acids. Germline V gene lookup returns CDR1 LNHNV and CDR2 YYDKDF (reference sequence). DNA of the CDR3: TGTGCCACCAGGAGAAACCTAGACCGGGCCTACAATGAGCAGTTCTTC. This gives the protein CATRRNLDRAYNEQFF.

The genes are TRBV28 and TRBJ2-2; TRBD1 matches at 11 bases. CDR3 size: 17 residues. Trimming took 6 bases from V and 5 from J; bases not matched to a gene: 11. Per the germline V gene, CDR1 is MDHEN and CDR2 is SYDVKM. The CDR3 sequence is CASRRPRGQGGTGELFF. The DNA for the CDR3 is TGTGCCAGCAGGAGACCCCGGGGACAGGGGGGAACCGGGGAGCTGTTTTTT. The full variable domain, rest sourced from reference TRBV28 and TRBJ2-2, is DVKVTQSSRYLVKRTGEKVFLECVQDMDHENMFWYRQDPGLGLRLIYFSYDVKMKEKGDIPEGYSVSREKKERFSLILESASTNQTSMYLCASRRPRGQGGTGELFFGEGSRLTVL.

The chain couples TRBV30 to TRBJ2-7, with D possibly matching TRBD2 (6 bases). Germline V lookup: CDR1 GTSNPN, CDR2 SVGIG (reference sequence). CDR3 size: 15 residues. The germline V and J ends were trimmed by 0 bases and 6 bases, with 18 bases remaining between them. The CDR3 nucleotides are TGTGCCTGGAGTGTAATAGCGGCGCTCTCGAGCGAGCAGTACTTC. Residues: CAWSVIAALSSEQYF.

This chain joins TRBV18 and TRBJ2-5; the D call may be TRBD1 or TRBD2 (5 bases each). This CDR3 spans 15 amino acids. Trimming stripped 0 bases from V and 2 bases from J, with 10 bases between. Germline CDR1 is KGHSH and CDR2 is LQKENI. The CDR3 loop is CASSPPGRPQETQYF. The CDR3 nucleotides are TGTGCCAGCTCACCACCGGGACGGCCTCAAGAGACCCAGTACTTC.

The chain is built from TRBV5-6 and TRBJ2-3, with D possibly called TRBD1 or TRBD2 (5 bases each). CDR1 and CDR2 (germline): SGHDT, YYEEEE. The CDR3 covers 15 residues. V was shortened by 3 bases and J by 0 bases, with 11 bases between the two germline ends. The CDR3 here is CASSSTRDSTDTQYF. CDR3 DNA sequence: TGTGCCAGCAGCTCAACCCGGGACAGCACAGATACGCAGTATTTT.

The rearrangement links TRBV28 to TRBJ1-2; 7 bases are a match to TRBD1. This CDR3 is built from 15 residues. Germline CDR1 reads MDHEN; CDR2 reads SYDVKM. V dropped 5 bases and J dropped 4; count of bases not matched to a gene: 10. The CDR3 DNA follows: TGTGCCAGCAGTCTGGACAGGCGCTTCTCCTATGGCTACACCTTC. Translation: CASSLDRRFSYGYTF.

The chain has TRBV6-1 and TRBJ2-7, with D possibly TRBD1 on 5 matching bases. Germline assignment: CDR1 MNHNS and CDR2 SASEGT. The V end lost 5 bases, the J end lost 6 bases, and 14 bases lay between the germline ends. The CDR3 loop spans 13 amino acids. The CDR3 loop is CASSPGPPVEQYF. In DNA, the CDR3 is TGTGCCAGCAGTCCAGGGCCCCCGGTCGAGCAGTACTTC.

The V and J genes are TRBV6-5 and TRBJ1-2; D is ambiguous. Trimming left V 1 base short and J 2 bases short, with 8 bases between. CDR1 and CDR2 from the germline V gene are MNHEY and SVGAGI. The CDR3 is made up of 14 amino acids. CDR3: CASSYLDANYGYTF. The CDR3 bases are TGTGCCAGCAGTTACTTAGACGCAAACTATGGCTACACCTTC.

The rearrangement links TRBV28 to TRBJ2-7; weak D call: TRBD2 (5 bases). V was clipped by 3 bases and J by 2 bases, with 26 bases between them. Germline CDR1 and CDR2: MDHEN and SYDVKM. The CDR3 totals 19 residues. CDR3 amino acids: CASSLTLTLLEPITYEQYF. In DNA form, the CDR3 reads TGTGCCAGCAGTTTGACTCTTACCCTACTAGAGCCCATAACCTACGAGCAGTACTTC.

The J gene is TRBJ1-5, the V gene TRBV29-1; the D is unclear. The germline CDR1 and CDR2 sequences are SQVTM and ANQGSEA. The CDR3 contains 9 residues. V gave up 8 bases and J gave up 5 bases, with 4 bases separating them. The DNA for the CDR3 is TGCAGCCTCGATCAGCCCCAGCATTTT. Translated: CSLDQPQHF.

This rearrangement joins TRBV4-3 to TRBJ1-3; 7 positions agree with TRBD1. Germline lookup yields CDR1 LGHNA and CDR2 YSLEER. The CDR3 runs to 13 residues. V lost 8 bases, J lost 0 bases, and 1 base stayed unmatched. Here the CDR3 DNA reads TGCGCCAGCGGGACAGACTCTGGAAACACCATATATTTT. Residues: CASGTDSGNTIYF.

The chain employs TRBV28 and TRBJ2-2; D gene ambiguous. Trimming shortened V by 6 bases and J by 4 bases, and 6 bases separated the two germline ends. Per germline, CDR1 MDHEN and CDR2 SYDVKM. CDR3 length: 12 residues. The CDR3 DNA reads TGTGCCAGCAGGGGAAGCACCGGGGAGCTGTTTTTT. It is translated as CASRGSTGELFF.

The chain joins TRBV7-6 to TRBJ2-1, with 7 positions matching TRBD2. V shed 3 bases, J shed 10 bases, and the junction held 18 bases outside the gene matches. The germline V gene encodes CDR1 SGHVS and CDR2 FNYEAQ. The CDR3 sequence is 17 residues long. The CDR3 reads CASSLGGTTDGGGEQFF. The DNA for the CDR3 is TGTGCCAGCAGCTTGGGCGGGACTACGGATGGAGGAGGGGAGCAGTTCTTC.

V and J are TRBV5-4 and TRBJ2-7; 11 nucleotides line up with TRBD2. This CDR3 comprises 15 residues. Germline assignment: CDR1 SGHNT and CDR2 YYREEE (reference sequence). The V and J ends lost 4 bases and 2 bases, in that order; junction bases with no gene match: 5. The CDR3 DNA reads as TGTGCCAGCAGCCAGGGACTAGCGGACGCCTACGAGCAGTACTTC. Protein sequence: CASSQGLADAYEQYF.

The chain couples TRBV5-5 to TRBJ2-5; 7 bases match TRBD1. The length of the CDR3 is 18 residues. Germline assignment: CDR1 SGHKS and CDR2 YYEKEE (reference sequence). After removal of 4 bases from V and 2 bases from J, the junction contained 17 bases not matched to a gene. For the CDR3, the DNA is TGTGCCAGCAGCCCCGTTGAATTCCTCGGGACAGCACAAGAGACCCAGTACTTC. Encoded protein: CASSPVEFLGTAQETQYF.